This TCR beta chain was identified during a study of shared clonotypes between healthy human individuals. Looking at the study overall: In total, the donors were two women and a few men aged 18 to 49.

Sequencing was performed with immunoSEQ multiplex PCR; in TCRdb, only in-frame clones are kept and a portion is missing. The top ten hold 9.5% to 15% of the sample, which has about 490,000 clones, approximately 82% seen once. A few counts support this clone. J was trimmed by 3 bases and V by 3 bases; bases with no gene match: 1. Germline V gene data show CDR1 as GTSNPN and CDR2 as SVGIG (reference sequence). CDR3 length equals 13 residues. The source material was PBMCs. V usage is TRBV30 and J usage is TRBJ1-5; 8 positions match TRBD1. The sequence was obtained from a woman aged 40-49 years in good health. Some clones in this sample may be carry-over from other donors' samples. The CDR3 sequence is CAWRDRDNQPQHF. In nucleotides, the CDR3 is TGTGCCTGGAGGGACAGGGACAATCAGCCCCAGCATTTT.